This is a list of T cell receptor beta chains from one sample in a study of T-cell reconstitution after alpha-beta-depleted transplantation in children. MiXCR, applied by TCRdb to the PCR reads, yields one record per CDR3 protein. The sample has about 980,000 distinct CDR3 sequences; about 29% are singletons. The sequences come from PBMCs, mostly from graft donor cells, collected 360 days after TCRalphabeta/CD19-depleted stem cell transplant. The receptors come from a boy younger than two who had a stem cell transplant for SCID, so the T cells may come from the graft donor. Each CDR3 is given with its conserved first and last residue. D genes are given only for firm matches. Only part of the rows carry a size: once, few, many, or a class if the clone is expanded.

TRBJ1-1 | TRBV15 | NA | few | CATSRDPFGWGAGDTEAFF | TGTGCCACCAGCAGAGATCCGTTCGGCTGGGGAGCCGGTGACACTGAAGCTTTCTTT
TRBJ2-3 | TRBV5-1 | NA | few | CASSPGQISTDTQYF | TGCGCCAGCAGCCCGGGACAAATTAGCACAGATACGCAGTATTTT
TRBJ2-1 | TRBV27 | TRBD1 | NA | CASSLLRRQGVWGEQFF | TGTGCCAGCAGTTTACTCCGGAGACAGGGTGTATGGGGTGAGCAGTTCTTC
TRBJ2-7 | TRBV4-1 | NA | NA | CASSQAPIPYEQYF | TGCGCCAGCAGCCAGGCCCCAATCCCCTACGAGCAGTACTTC
TRBJ2-3 | TRBV5-1 | NA | NA | CASSFFGQITDTQYF | TGCGCCAGCAGCTTTTTTGGACAGATCACAGATACGCAGTATTTT
TRBJ2-1 | TRBV20-1 | NA | NA | CSASSGSSYNEQFF | TGCAGTGCTAGTTCGGGGAGCTCCTACAATGAGCAGTTCTTC
TRBJ2-3 | TRBV25-1 | NA | NA | CASSGYKSPAEYF | TGTGCCAGCAGTGGGTATAAGTCGCCCGCCGAGTATTTT
TRBJ2-1 | TRBV5-1 | TRBD2 | NA | CASSLAVLGLAGAYNEQFF | TGCGCCAGCAGCTTGGCCGTCTTGGGGCTAGCGGGGGCCTACAATGAGCAGTTCTTC
TRBJ2-7 | TRBV5-1 | NA | NA | CASSRGAADSYEQYF | TGCGCCAGCAGTCGGGGGGCGGCTGACTCCTACGAGCAGTACTTC
TRBJ2-7 | TRBV4-2 | TRBD1 | few | CASSQSGGGYEQYF | TGTGCCAGCAGCCAATCAGGGGGCGGGTACGAGCAGTACTTC
TRBJ2-3 | TRBV18 | NA | few | CASSPLGQEGTDTQYF | TGTGCCAGCTCACCACTGGGCCAAGAAGGGACAGATACGCAGTATTTT
TRBJ2-3 | TRBV10-3 | TRBD2 | NA | CAISLSGGLTDTQYF | TGTGCCATCAGTTTGAGCGGGGGGCTCACAGATACGCAGTATTTT
TRBJ2-1 | TRBV7-9 | NA | NA | CASSLGKGYNEQFF | TGTGCCAGCAGCTTGGGGAAGGGCTACAATGAGCAGTTCTTC
TRBJ2-1 | TRBV29-1 | NA | few | CSVEGGEFLNEQFF | TGCAGCGTTGAGGGCGGGGAGTTTCTGAATGAGCAGTTCTTC
TRBJ2-1 | TRBV5-1 | TRBD2 | NA | CASSGTSGGGSSYNEQFF | TGCGCCAGCAGCGGAACTAGCGGGGGGGGGAGCTCCTACAATGAGCAGTTCTTC
TRBJ1-1 | TRBV4-1 | TRBD1 | few | CATGQGMLNTEAFF | TGCGCTACTGGACAGGGAATGTTGAACACTGAAGCTTTCTTT
TRBJ1-4 | TRBV12-3/TRBV12-4 | NA | NA | CASSQNNRQFNEKLFF | TGTGCCAGCAGTCAGAACAACAGGCAATTTAATGAAAAACTGTTTTTT
TRBJ1-4 | TRBV9 | NA | NA | CASSVGEGDEKLFF | TGTGCCAGCAGCGTAGGGGAGGGAGATGAAAAACTGTTTTTT
TRBJ1-1 | TRBV20-1 | NA | NA | CSARVVGTEAFF | TGCAGTGCTAGAGTCGTGGGCACTGAAGCTTTCTTT
TRBJ2-1 | TRBV20-1 | NA | NA | CSALAGSSYNEQFF | TGCAGTGCTCTCGCGGGGTCCTCCTACAATGAGCAGTTCTTC
TRBJ2-1 | TRBV20-1 | TRBD2 | few | CSARAVSGGAFYNEQFF | TGCAGTGCTAGAGCCGTTAGCGGGGGGGCATTCTACAATGAGCAGTTCTTC
TRBJ1-5 | TRBV10-2 | TRBD1 | NA | CASSDTRGRGQPQHF | TGCGCCAGCAGTGATACCAGGGGGCGCGGTCAGCCCCAGCATTTT
TRBJ2-1 | TRBV11-2 | NA | NA | CASRHLGGADNEQFF | TGTGCCAGCAGACACCTAGGGGGGGCTGACAATGAGCAGTTCTTC
TRBJ2-4 | TRBV20-1 | TRBD2 | NA | CSARARGGLAGVLTQYF | TGCAGTGCTAGAGCTCGCGGCGGCCTAGCGGGTGTGCTTACTCAGTACTTC
TRBJ2-5 | TRBV12-5 | NA | NA | CASGTYPGHPRVAQETQYF | TGTGCTAGTGGGACCTATCCGGGACACCCTAGGGTGGCCCAAGAGACCCAGTACTTC
TRBJ2-5 | TRBV5-1 | NA | few | CASSHTGNAETQYF | TGCGCCAGCAGCCATACAGGGAACGCAGAGACCCAGTACTTC
TRBJ1-5 | TRBV7-3 | NA | few | CASSLQPTRQPQHF | TGTGCCAGCAGCTTACAGCCGACGAGACAGCCCCAGCATTTT
TRBJ1-5 | TRBV27 | NA | few | CASSFWWDQPQHF | TGTGCCAGCAGTTTTTGGTGGGATCAGCCCCAGCATTTT
TRBJ2-1 | TRBV20-1 | NA | many | CSARQEGHEQFF | TGCAGTGCCAGACAGGAGGGACATGAGCAGTTCTTC
TRBJ2-7 | TRBV2 | TRBD2 | NA | CASKPGGSWYEQYF | TGTGCCAGCAAGCCCGGGGGGTCATGGTACGAGCAGTACTTC
TRBJ1-1 | TRBV2 | NA | NA | CASTINFPGNTEAFF | TGTGCCAGCACCATAAACTTTCCCGGGAACACTGAAGCTTTCTTT
TRBJ1-2 | TRBV12-3/TRBV12-4 | NA | few | CASSPSGVDYGYTF | TGTGCCAGTTCCCCCTCGGGGGTTGACTATGGCTACACCTTC
TRBJ1-3 | TRBV6-1 | NA | many | CASSLQISGNTIYF | TGTGCCAGCAGCCTACAGATTTCTGGAAACACCATATATTTT
TRBJ2-3 | TRBV24-1 | NA | NA | CATSDPVRSDTQYF | TGTGCCACCAGTGACCCCGTCCGGTCAGATACGCAGTATTTT
TRBJ2-7 | TRBV28 | TRBD1 | NA | CASSLLDRASYEQYF | TGTGCCAGCAGTTTACTCGACAGGGCCTCCTACGAGCAGTACTTC
TRBJ2-6 | TRBV5-1 | NA | many | CASSTTGANVLTF | TGCGCCAGCAGCACCACTGGGGCCAACGTCCTGACTTTC
TRBJ1-3 | TRBV30 | NA | few | CAWSVGQTDRPNTIYF | TGTGCCTGGAGTGTCGGACAGACGGATCGCCCCAACACCATATATTTT
TRBJ2-3 | TRBV24-1 | TRBD1 | NA | CATSDPGQVITDTQYF | TGTGCCACCAGTGATCCGGGACAGGTAATCACAGATACGCAGTATTTT
TRBJ2-3 | TRBV12-3/TRBV12-4 | TRBD1 | few | CASSGTGLLTDTQYF | TGTGCCAGCAGTGGGACAGGCCTCCTCACAGATACGCAGTATTTT
TRBJ1-1 | TRBV5-1 | NA | few | CASSPGTVWGTEAFF | TGCGCCAGCAGCCCCGGGACCGTTTGGGGTACTGAAGCTTTCTTT
TRBJ1-1 | TRBV5-1 | NA | few | CASSPITGGGTEAFF | TGCGCCAGCAGCCCGATCACGGGGGGAGGCACTGAAGCTTTCTTT
TRBJ2-1 | TRBV7-2 | TRBD2 | few | CACSSGGLNEQFF | TGTGCCTGCTCTAGCGGGGGACTCAATGAGCAGTTCTTC
TRBJ2-5 | TRBV7-9 | TRBD1 | NA | CASSLPPGQARETQYF | TGTGCCAGCAGCTTGCCCCCGGGACAGGCTAGAGAGACCCAGTACTTC
TRBJ2-5 | TRBV12-3/TRBV12-4 | TRBD1 | few | CASSTGTGGETQYF | TGTGCCAGCAGTACGGGGACAGGGGGAGAGACCCAGTACTTC
TRBJ2-1 | TRBV5-1 | TRBD2 | few | CASSFGLAGGLGEQFF | TGCGCCAGCAGCTTTGGACTAGCGGGGGGGCTCGGCGAGCAGTTCTTC
TRBJ2-5 | TRBV5-1 | NA | many | CASSLTGFGETQYF | TGCGCCAGCAGCTTGACGGGTTTTGGAGAGACCCAGTACTTC
TRBJ2-1 | TRBV5-4 | NA | NA | CASSLTGGYYQMTYNEQFF | TGTGCCAGCAGCTTGACTGGGGGGTACTACCAGATGACCTACAATGAGCAGTTCTTC
TRBJ2-5 | TRBV7-8 | TRBD1 | NA | CASSSAWTGTQETQYF | TGTGCCAGCAGCTCAGCCTGGACAGGCACCCAAGAGACCCAGTACTTC
TRBJ2-1 | TRBV20-1 | TRBD2 | NA | CSARPTSGGTNEQFF | TGCAGTGCTAGGCCCACTAGCGGGGGGACCAATGAGCAGTTCTTC
TRBJ2-5 | TRBV5-4 | NA | NA | CASSRGGSRVYQETQYF | TGTGCCAGCAGCCGAGGCGGGTCCCGAGTTTACCAAGAGACCCAGTACTTC
TRBJ2-3 | TRBV5-1 | TRBD2 | NA | CASSFILAGRDTQYF | TGCGCCAGCAGCTTCATTCTAGCGGGGAGAGATACGCAGTATTTT
TRBJ2-3 | TRBV5-6 | TRBD2 | few | CASSLATQAGKVSDTQYF | TGTGCCAGCAGCTTGGCAACCCAAGCGGGGAAGGTATCAGATACGCAGTATTTT
TRBJ2-7 | TRBV7-9 | NA | NA | CASSSPETYEQYF | TGTGCCAGCAGCTCGCCCGAAACCTACGAGCAGTACTTC
TRBJ2-3 | TRBV5-1 | NA | few | CASSPQSTTDTQYF | TGCGCCAGCAGCCCCCAGTCAACCACAGATACGCAGTATTTT